Here is one T cell receptor beta chain with its context. Its target is unknown. This specimen comes from a study of cytomegalovirus exposure and HLA in healthy donors. General observations from the study: In a later analysis, first-cohort TCR clusters were found to tend to co-occur in the 130 or so validation repertoires. Many donors shared some public TCRs, even though most TCR sequences were rare.

V lost 4 bases to trimming and J lost 7 bases; unmatched junction nucleotides: 12. This CDR3 is 17 amino acids long. Per germline, CDR1 LGHNA and CDR2 YSLEER. Repertoires were generated with immunoSEQ multiplex PCR, while TCRdb's copy carries only in-frame clones and drops some. In the table there are tens of thousands of clones, around 94% of which are singletons. The chain uses TRBV4-3 and TRBJ1-6; 8 bases are shared with TRBD1. Sequencing used PBMCs. This clonotype was obtained from a woman aged 18-35 years in good health and CMV-seropositive. The CDR3 DNA reads TGCGCCAGCAGCCCCAAGCAGGGGGCGACGACAAATTCACCCCTCCACTTT. Protein: CASSPKQGATTNSPLHF.